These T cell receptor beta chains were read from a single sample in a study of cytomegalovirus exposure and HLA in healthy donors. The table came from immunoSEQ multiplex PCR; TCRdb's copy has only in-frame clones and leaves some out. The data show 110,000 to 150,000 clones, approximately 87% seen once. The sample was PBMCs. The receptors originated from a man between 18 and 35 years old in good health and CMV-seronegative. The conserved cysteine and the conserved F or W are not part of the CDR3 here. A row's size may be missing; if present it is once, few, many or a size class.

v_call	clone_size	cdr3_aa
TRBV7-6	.	ASSLSPRREVEKSGELF
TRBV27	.	ASSLVAGGWNEQF
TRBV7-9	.	ASSAHREGYGYT
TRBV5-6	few	ASSSSYGYT
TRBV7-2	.	ASSKGLAGGPTGELF
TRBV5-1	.	ASSLEYGAYNEQF
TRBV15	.	ATSRDLGGGRNEQF
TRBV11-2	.	ASSLEEYGYT
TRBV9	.	ASSVHDREVETQY
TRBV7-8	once	ASSPLSGGAGEQF
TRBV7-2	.	ASSLAATDYGYT
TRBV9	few	ASSVTGSHRGEQY
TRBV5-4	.	ASSLTPNTEAF
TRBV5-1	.	ASSFGGPAGPSNQPQH
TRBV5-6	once	ASSLTSTVYGYT
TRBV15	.	ATSRGGGVAGNRETQY
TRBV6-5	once	ASSDQGGYGYT
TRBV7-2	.	ASRPPRANYGYT
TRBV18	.	ASSPNPGSQETQY
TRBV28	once	ASSPAGGEDTQY
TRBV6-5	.	ASSYQAGYGYT
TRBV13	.	ASSSRKQYFSYEQY
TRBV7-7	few	ASSKGQGSSYEQY
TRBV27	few	ASKTGLAGTGELF
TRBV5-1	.	ASSFTGYTEAF
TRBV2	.	ASSEQGATYEQY
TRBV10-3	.	AITEDRPFSGNTIY
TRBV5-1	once	ASRAENTGELF
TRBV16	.	ASSQSNYEQY
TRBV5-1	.	ASSYTTGTGNEKLF
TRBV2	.	ASSETGGRETQY
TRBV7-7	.	ASSPMYQETQY
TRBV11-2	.	ASCYTGTYEQY
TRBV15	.	ATSRVRDRPPLH
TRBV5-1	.	ASSLGDRMNTEAF
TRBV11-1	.	ASRYGGPTYEQY
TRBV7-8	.	ASSRGTGVGEQY
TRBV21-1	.	ASTEQF
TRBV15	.	ATSTAGGLGEQY
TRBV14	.	ASSQGTGTEAF
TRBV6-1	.	ASSEEVGYEQY
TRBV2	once	ASRAQGGQPQH
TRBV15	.	ATSRRSQSRSPYEQY
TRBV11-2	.	ASSLVQGPNYGYT
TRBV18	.	ASSQTGGEETQY
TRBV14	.	ASSQELASGEAF